Listed here is a single T cell receptor (beta chain). The antigen is unknown. A junction boundary mismatches the germline segment, possibly from a read error. The authors made TCR cDNA by 5'RACE template switching, adding a universal primer site and UMIs. TCRdb passed the 5' RACE reads through MiXCR, listing each CDR3 protein once. The data show around 320,000 distinct CDR3 sequences, approximately 4% seen once. The data were obtained in a study of T cells after yellow fever vaccination. Points from the study as a whole: The appearance of a small share of clonotypes in both CD4 and CD8 compartments was observed. Peaking on day 5 versus 15, the secondary response was faster but weaker.

This CDR3 is built from 11 residues. Germline CDR1 MNHEY, CDR2 SMNVEV (reference sequence). This material consisted of PBMCs, taken 15 days after the yellow fever booster vaccination. The TCR was taken from a man younger than 30 who received the YFV17D yellow fever vaccine. The chain joins TRBV27 to TRBJ2-7; D gene uncertain. The CDR3 nucleotides read TGTGCCAGCAGTATAGGGCAGGTGTTCAGGTTC. Its translation: CASSIGQVFRF.